This TCR beta chain was sequenced for a study of blood T cell repertoires in COVID-19. Overall study context: Collection of acute and convalescent COVID-19 samples took place in the United States, Italy and Spain. PBMCs, B-cell-depleted T cells, or T cells provided the cDNA or gDNA that made up the material.

This clone showed up just a few times. In the study's own analysis: Estimation of nucleated cell counts was performed using reference gene primer amplification. Only in-frame clones appear in the TCRdb table, and some are missing; sequencing was by immunoSEQ multiplex PCR. V and J calls and clone size are copied from that table; D and trimming were computed from the DNA. The sample records around 130,000 clones, roughly 84% being singletons. This receptor was obtained from a woman in her thirties who had recovered from COVID-19. Input material: peripheral blood.

Here the CDR3 reads CASRVDTEAFF. The CDR3 region has the DNA TGCGCCAGCAGGGTAGACACTGAAGCTTTCTTT. V and J are TRBV5-1 and TRBJ1-1; D is undetermined. Germline loops: CDR1 SGHRS, CDR2 YFSETQ. This CDR3 has 11 residues. Between the trimmed V and J ends, which lost 5 bases and 3 bases, there was a span of 5 bases.